The T cell receptor (beta chain) under discussion was sequenced for a study of T cell repertoires in cytomegalovirus infection. Study in general: CMV infection plus the matching HLA type was flagged by public TCR beta signatures.

A single record per CDR3 protein comes from TCRdb applying MiXCR to the reads. Altogether about 830,000 distinct CDR3 sequences are present, 32% being singletons, with the ten largest covering 9.5% to 15%. Notes on this clonotype: What it recognizes is unknown.

The sequence was obtained from a human donor in good health (CMV status not recorded). Some clones in this sample may be carry-over from other donors' samples. Here the sequenced sample was cultured CD8+ T cells from PBMCs, taken from culture after CMV antigen stimulation.

In nucleotides, the CDR3 is TGTGCCAGCAGCTTAGTATGGGGGACGAACACTGAAGCTTTCTTT. Its translation is CASSLVWGTNTEAFF. The rearrangement links TRBV7-8 to TRBJ1-1, with TRBD1 as a possible D gene (5 bases). V lost 1 base to trimming and J lost 1 base, with 10 bases between them. Germline assignment: CDR1 SGHVS and CDR2 FQNEAQ. This CDR3 contains 15 residues.